This T cell receptor beta chain was found in a study of OX40 agonist ivuxolimab in advanced cancers. Whole-study context: A history of anti-PD-1, anti-PD-L1 or anti-CTLA-4 therapy was acceptable, and approximately 40% had some. Notes on the study in general: Partial responders at 0.1-3.0 mg/kg showed near-lowest clonal expansion. Compared with CD4+, CD8+ T cells on average had more expanded clones.

This clone has just a few counts. The antigen is not known. CDR1 is GTSNPN and CDR2 is SVGIG in the germline V gene (reference sequence). The CDR3 extends over 13 amino acids. The ends were cut back, 0 bases at V and 4 bases at J, with 9 bases in the middle. Assay: immunoSEQ multiplex PCR; the TCRdb copy retains only in-frame clones and omits some. The sample has tens of thousands of clones; nearly 90% are singletons. The J gene is TRBJ1-1, the V gene TRBV30; D is perhaps TRBD1 (5 bases). This specimen was CD4+ or CD8+ T cells sorted from blood, taken in a trial of the OX40 agonist ivuxolimab. This sequence was found in an adult with an advanced solid tumor such as melanoma, head and neck, liver or kidney cancer. The CDR3 is CAWSVSQVTEAFF. Here the CDR3 DNA reads TGTGCCTGGAGTGTATCACAGGTCACTGAAGCTTTCTTT.